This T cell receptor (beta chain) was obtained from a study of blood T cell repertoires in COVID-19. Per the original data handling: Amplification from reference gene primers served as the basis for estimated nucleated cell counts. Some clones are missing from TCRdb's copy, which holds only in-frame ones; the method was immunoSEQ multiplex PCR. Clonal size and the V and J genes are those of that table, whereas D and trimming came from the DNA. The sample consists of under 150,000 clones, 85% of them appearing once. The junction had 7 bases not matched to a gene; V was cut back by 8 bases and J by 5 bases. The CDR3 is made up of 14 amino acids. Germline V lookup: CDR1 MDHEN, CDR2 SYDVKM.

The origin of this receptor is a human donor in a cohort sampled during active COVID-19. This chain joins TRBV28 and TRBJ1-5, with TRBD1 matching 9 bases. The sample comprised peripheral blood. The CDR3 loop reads CASHPGQGYQPQHF. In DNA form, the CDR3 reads TGTGCCAGCCACCCGGGACAGGGCTATCAGCCCCAGCATTTT.